Presented here are 25 T cell receptor beta chains from one specimen sequenced in a study of tissue T cells after allogeneic stem cell transplantation. Profiled with immunoSEQ multiplex PCR; TCRdb holds only in-frame clones, not every one. The repertoire has 8,500 to 9,500 clones, roughly 45% of them found once; the top ten carry 6% to 7.5%. Described time point: mouse harvest day 7 after allogeneic transplant. Tail vein injection delivered 10^7 T-cell-depleted bone marrow cells and 10^6 splenic CD5+ T cells. Sequenced input: gut tissue. All receptors derive from a female BALB/c mouse given C57BL/6 T cells with graft-versus-host disease after an allogeneic hematopoietic cell transplant.

On this clone itself: The gene symbols are mouse symbols. The read ends 1 residue shy of where the CDR3 ends; the end is completed using the germline J gene. This chain joins TRBV26 and TRBJ2-3, with a tentative D call TRBD1 (6 bases). V lost 6 bases and J 3 bases, leaving 13 bases between the germline ends. CDR3 size: 14 residues. Germline V lookup: CDR1 KGHPV, CDR2 FQNQEV (reference sequence). This chain's CDR3 is CASSPGQRAETLYF. The CDR3 bases that were read are TGTGCCAGCAGCCCTGGACAGAGGGCAGAAACGCTGTAT.

This clone was detected a few times. Mouse gene names apply. The read is 1 residue too short to cover the CDR3 end, so that end is filled in from the germline J gene. The rearrangement links TRBV3 to TRBJ2-7; 11 nucleotides line up with TRBD2. In germline, CDR1 is SNHLY, CDR2 FYNGKV (reference sequence). The CDR3 loop spans 14 amino acids. V lost 2 bases to trimming and J lost 6 bases; unmatched junction nucleotides: 3. CDR3 region: CASSLNWGGGEQYF. CDR3 DNA, as far as it was read: TGTGCCAGCAGCTTAAACTGGGGGGGCGGTGAACAGTAC.

This clone has a handful of counts. The gene symbols are mouse symbols. The CDR3 here is CASSPGHSNTEVFF. CDR3 DNA, as far as it was read: TGTGCCAGCAGTCCGGGACACTCAAACACAGAAGTCTTC. The J gene is TRBJ1-1, the V gene TRBV26; D may be TRBD1 (6 bases). Read data end 1 residue before the CDR3 end; the end is taken from the germline J gene. Trimming stripped 4 bases from V and 0 bases from J, with 9 bases between. This CDR3 region has 14 residues. Germline CDR1 and CDR2: KGHPV and FQNQEV (reference sequence). Filled out from reference TRBV26 and TRBJ1-1, the complete variable domain reads NSKVIQTPRYLVKGQGQKAKMRCIPEKGHPVVFWYQQNKNNEFKFLINFQNQEVLQQIDMTEKRFSAECPSNSPCSLEIQSSEAGDSALYLCASSPGHSNTEVFFGKGTRLTVV.

This clone was seen only once. Genes here carry mouse names. The read ends 1 residue early relative to the CDR3; the germline J gene fills the gap. The V and J genes are TRBV15 and TRBJ2-2; no firm D call. The V gene's germline CDR1 is SGHND and CDR2 FRSKSL. The CDR3 has 14 amino acids. Trimming left V 4 bases short and J 3 bases short, with 9 bases between. This chain's CDR3 is CASSSKVHTGQLYF. Partial CDR3 DNA: TGTGCCAGCAGTTCAAAGGTACACACCGGGCAGCTCTAC.

By sample fraction, this clone is medium-sized. The gene names given are mouse names. Sequencing ends 1 residue short of the CDR3 end; the germline J gene provides the rest. The V gene is TRBV13-1, the J gene TRBJ2-1; D not resolved. Trimming took off 0 bases at V and 0 bases at J, with 4 bases between the two ends. This CDR3 spans 14 amino acids. Germline-derived CDR1 and CDR2 are NSHNY and SYGAGN. The sequenced CDR3 bases are TGTGCCAGCAGTGATGGAAATAACTATGCTGAGCAGTTC. Residues: CASSDGNNYAEQF. The whole CDR3 protein is CASSDGNNYAEQFF.

This clone was counted a few times. Gene names and germline match the mouse. CDR3: CASSLTGSDTEVFF. CDR3 DNA, as far as it was read: TGTGCCAGCAGTCTGACAGGGTCGGACACAGAAGTCTTC. The chain carries TRBV26 and TRBJ1-1; a weak D match, TRBD1 (6 bases). The read is 1 residue too short to cover the CDR3 end, so that end is filled in from the germline J gene. Germline V gives CDR1 KGHPV, CDR2 FQNQEV (reference sequence). With 2 bases removed from V and 3 bases from J, the gap between germline ends came to 10 bases. The CDR3 is made up of 14 amino acids.

As for this clone: Germline and genes here are mouse. Read sequence stops 1 residue before the CDR3 end, and the germline J gene provides the missing end. The chain uses TRBV3 and TRBJ1-4, with D perhaps TRBD1 (5 bases). This CDR3 has 14 residues. V lost 4 bases to trimming and J lost 2 bases, with 8 bases between them. CDR1 and CDR2 (germline): SNHLY, FYNGKV (reference sequence). This CDR3 reads CASSSQGSNERLFF. The CDR3 DNA, read in part, is TGTGCCAGCAGCTCTCAGGGCTCCAACGAAAGATTATTT.

As for this clone: Gene and germline names: mouse. The DNA ends 1 residue before the CDR3 does, and the rest of the CDR3 is filled in from the germline J gene. V gene TRBV26 combines with J gene TRBJ2-4, with D uncertain. Germline assignment: CDR1 KGHPV and CDR2 FQNQEV (reference sequence). This CDR3 spans 14 amino acids. V was pared by 3 bases and J by 5 bases, with 12 bases between. The sequenced CDR3 bases are TGTGCCAGCAGTCTCGGTATGGGTCTAAACACCTTGTAC. Translated, it gives CASSLGMGLNTLY. In full, the CDR3 is CASSLGMGLNTLYF.

This clone was counted a few times. Gene labels here are mouse ones. The observed sequence ends 1 residue before the CDR3 terminus, with the missing tail filled in from the germline J gene. V gene TRBV1 combines with J gene TRBJ2-7, with TRBD2 matching 7 bases. This CDR3 region has 14 residues. V lost 3 bases and J lost 2; bases outside the gene matches: 4. Looked up from germline, CDR1 is NSQYPW and CDR2 is LRSPGD (reference sequence). The CDR3 spells CTCSAGGNAYEQYF. The sequenced CDR3 bases are TGCACCTGCAGTGCTGGGGGGAACGCCTATGAACAGTAC.

Notes on this clone: Germline and genes: mouse. The read finishes 1 residue shy of the CDR3 end, and the germline J gene is used to complete it. The chain links TRBV3 to TRBJ2-1; 10 nucleotides match TRBD2. The junction had 3 bases not matched to a gene; V was cut back by 4 bases and J by 0 bases. Germline CDR1 SNHLY, CDR2 FYNGKV (reference sequence). The CDR3 extends over 16 amino acids. The CDR3 here is CASSSRLGGNYAEQFF. CDR3 DNA (partial): TGTGCCAGCAGCTCAAGACTGGGGGGTAACTATGCTGAGCAGTTC.

Points on this clone: The germline and genes are mouse ones. The read halts 1 residue ahead of the CDR3 end, with the missing end drawn from the germline J gene. The rearrangement joins TRBV26 to TRBJ2-4, with TRBD2 matching over 7 bases. The CDR3 is 14 residues long. Germline loops: CDR1 KGHPV, CDR2 FQNQEV (reference sequence). Trimming cost V 1 base and J 3 bases; bases outside gene matches: 1. The part of the CDR3 DNA that was read is TGTGCCAGCAGTCTGTGGGGGGGACAAAACACCTTGTAC. Translating it yields CASSLWGGQNTLY. The whole CDR3 sequence reads CASSLWGGQNTLYF. Looking up the rest from reference TRBV26 and TRBJ2-4 gives the full variable domain: NSKVIQTPRYLVKGQGQKAKMRCIPEKGHPVVFWYQQNKNNEFKFLINFQNQEVLQQIDMTEKRFSAECPSNSPCSLEIQSSEAGDSALYLCASSLWGGQNTLYFGAGTRLSVL.

About this clone: The germline and genes are mouse ones. Read data end 1 residue before the CDR3 end; the end is taken from the germline J gene. V and J are TRBV4 and TRBJ2-5; TRBD1 aligns across 9 bases. The CDR3 contains 14 residues. Per the germline V gene, CDR1 is LGHDT and CDR2 is YNNKQL (reference sequence). Germline trimming cut 3 bases from V and 6 bases from J; bases unmatched to any gene: 4. The DNA read from the CDR3 is TGTGCCAGCAGCTATCCGGGACAGGGTGACACCCAGTAC. This encodes CASSYPGQGDTQY. The CDR3, in full, reads CASSYPGQGDTQYF.

In the case of this clone: The germline and genes are mouse ones. Read data end 1 residue before the CDR3 end; the end is taken from the germline J gene. The chain recombines TRBV14 with TRBJ2-1; 7 bases agree with TRBD2. This CDR3 spans 14 amino acids. J lost 3 bases, V lost 0 bases, and 0 bases had no gene match. The germline CDR1 and CDR2 sequences are SGHDT and FRDEAV. The CDR3 loop is CASSFSGGYAEQFF. The CDR3 bases that were read are TGTGCCAGCAGTTTCTCTGGGGGCTATGCTGAGCAGTTC. Full variable domain (rest looked up from reference TRBV14 and TRBJ2-1): EAGVTQSPRYAVLQEGQAVSFWCDPISGHDTLYWYQQPRDQGPQLLVYFRDEAVIDNSQLPSDRFSAVRPKGTNSTLKIQSAKQGDTATYLCASSFSGGYAEQFFGPGTRLTVL.

Concerning this clone: Mouse names are used for the genes. The DNA ends 1 residue before the CDR3 does, and the rest of the CDR3 is filled in from the germline J gene. V gene TRBV3 combines with J gene TRBJ2-4; D is unclear. The CDR3 is 14 residues long. The V gene's germline CDR1 is SNHLY and CDR2 FYNGKV (reference sequence). Trimming took off 0 bases at V and 3 bases at J, with 7 bases between the two ends. The CDR3 bases that were read are TGTGCCAGCAGCTTAGCCCGGGGACAAAACACCTTGTAC. Translating gives CASSLARGQNTLY. The CDR3, in full, reads CASSLARGQNTLYF.

Comments on this clone: Genes here carry mouse names. The part of the CDR3 DNA that was read is TGTGCCAGCAGTTTGGGGACATACTATGCTGAGCAGTTC. The encoded protein is CASSLGTYYAEQF. The entire CDR3 protein reads CASSLGTYYAEQFF. This chain connects TRBV15 to TRBJ2-1; weak D call: TRBD1 (6 bases). The CDR3 goes on 1 residue after the read ends, and that part is filled in from the germline J gene. Germline V gives CDR1 SGHND, CDR2 FRSKSL. V was clipped by 3 bases and J by 2 bases, with 8 bases between them. This CDR3 comprises 14 residues.

Points on this clone: The genes and germline here are from mouse. The read halts 1 residue ahead of the CDR3 end, with the missing end drawn from the germline J gene. This rearrangement joins TRBV26 to TRBJ1-2; D perhaps matches TRBD1 (5 bases). CDR3 size: 15 residues. Trimming left V 2 bases short and J 0 bases short, with 10 bases between. Germline-derived CDR1 and CDR2 are KGHPV and FQNQEV (reference sequence). CDR3: CASSLAGGANSDYTF. Incomplete CDR3 DNA: TGTGCCAGCAGTCTGGCGGGGGGGGCAAACTCCGACTACACC.

Regarding this clone: Any gene name here is a mouse gene name. The part of the CDR3 DNA that was read is TGTGCTAGCAGTAGATACAGGGGGCTTGGGACAGAAGTCTTC. This codes for CASSRYRGLGTEVF. The full CDR3 protein is CASSRYRGLGTEVFF. The chain combines TRBV17 with TRBJ1-1; 9 bases map to TRBD1. Read data end 1 residue before the CDR3 end; the end is taken from the germline J gene. CDR1 MNHDT and CDR2 YYDKIL come from the germline V gene. The CDR3 is made up of 15 amino acids. The trim removed 2 bases at V and 5 bases at J, leaving 6 bases unmatched. The variable domain in full, with the rest retrieved from reference TRBV17 and TRBJ1-1, is DTTVKQNPRYKLARVGKPVNLICSQTMNHDTMYWYQKKPNQAPKLLLFYYDKILNREADTFEKFQSSRPNNSFCSLYIGSAGLEYSAMYLCASSRYRGLGTEVFFGKGTRLTVV.

For this clone: Gene names are mouse gene names. The read ends 1 residue early relative to the CDR3; the germline J gene fills the gap. V gene TRBV3 combines with J gene TRBJ1-6; D ambiguous. TRBJ1-6 is recorded as an ORF, its role being uncertain. The V end lost 2 bases, the J end lost 6 bases, and 5 bases lay between the germline ends. The germline V gene encodes CDR1 SNHLY and CDR2 FYNGKV (reference sequence). The CDR3 consists of 13 residues. The CDR3 reads CASSLTPNSPLYF. CDR3 bases read: TGTGCCAGCAGCTTAACACCTAATTCGCCCCTCTAC.

About this clone: The genes are named according to mouse. Sequencing ends 1 residue short of the CDR3 end; the germline J gene provides the rest. J is TRBJ2-5 and V is TRBV24; 7 bases are shared with TRBD2. V dropped 6 bases and J dropped 0; count of bases not matched to a gene: 3. CDR1 is KGHTA, CDR2 FRNEEI, per germline. This CDR3 spans 14 amino acids. Incomplete CDR3 DNA: TGTGCCAGCAGACTGGGGATTAACCAAGACACCCAGTAC. It specifies CASRLGINQDTQY. The whole CDR3 is CASRLGINQDTQYF.

On this clone: Gene names and germline refer to mouse. The read finishes 1 residue shy of the CDR3 end, and the germline J gene is used to complete it. The chain combines TRBV3 with TRBJ2-3; the match to TRBD2 covers 12 bases. Germline loops: CDR1 SNHLY, CDR2 FYNGKV (reference sequence). V was clipped by 5 bases and J by 4 bases; unmatched bases: 7. The CDR3 spans 16 residues. CDR3: CASSPRLGGRPETLYF. Incomplete CDR3 DNA: TGTGCCAGCAGCCCCCGACTGGGGGGGCGCCCAGAAACGCTGTAT.

Comment on this clone: Gene names follow the mouse nomenclature. The read terminates 1 residue ahead of where the CDR3 ends, so the germline J gene completes it. This chain joins TRBV13-3 and TRBJ2-7; 9 positions match TRBD2. In germline, CDR1 is NNHDY, CDR2 SYVADS. The CDR3 loop spans 14 amino acids. V lost 2 bases, J lost 4 bases, and 4 bases stayed unmatched. The CDR3: CASSEVGGAYEQYF. The CDR3 bases that were read are TGTGCCAGCAGTGAGGTTGGGGGGGCATATGAACAGTAC.

Comment on this clone: The gene names given are mouse names. The read ends 1 residue shy of where the CDR3 ends; the end is completed using the germline J gene. The rearrangement joins TRBV2 to TRBJ1-1; possibly TRBD1 for D (5 bases). Trimming stripped 0 bases from V and 3 bases from J, with 5 bases between. CDR3 length equals 13 residues. The germline gives CDR1 LGHNA, CDR2 YSYQKL. The CDR3 is CASSQDRDTEVFF. The covered CDR3 bases are TGTGCCAGCAGCCAAGACAGGGACACAGAAGTCTTC.

Remarks on this clone: Mouse germline and gene names are used. Read coverage stops 1 residue before the CDR3 terminus; the germline J gene supplies the remainder. The chain employs TRBV16 and TRBJ1-1, with D hard to call. The CDR3 is 13 amino acids. Germline assignment: CDR1 SGHSA and CDR2 FRNQAP. V lost 5 bases and J lost 0, with 7 bases in between. CDR3 sequence reads: CASSLGSNTEVFF. CDR3 bases read: TGTGCAAGCAGCCTCGGGTCAAACACAGAAGTCTTC. The complete variable domain, with remaining parts taken from reference TRBV16 and TRBJ1-1, reads NAGVIQTPRHKVTGKGQEATLWCEPISGHSAVFWYRQTIVQGLEFLTYFRNQAPIDDSGMPKERFSAQMPNQSHSTLKIQSTQPQDSAVYLCASSLGSNTEVFFGKGTRLTVV.

Comment on this clone: Gene names are mouse gene names. The read halts 1 residue ahead of the CDR3 end, with the missing end drawn from the germline J gene. J is TRBJ2-1 and V is TRBV3; TRBD2 matches 9 bases. The CDR3 extends over 15 amino acids. Germline CDR1 and CDR2: SNHLY and FYNGKV (reference sequence). The junction had 4 bases not matched to a gene; V was cut back by 5 bases and J by 2 bases. The CDR3 sequence is CASSPGLGYYAEQFF. The CDR3 DNA, read in part, is TGTGCCAGCAGCCCCGGACTGGGGTACTATGCTGAGCAGTTC.

About this clone: Germline and genes: mouse. The read falls 1 residue short of the CDR3 end, and the missing part is taken from the germline J gene. J is TRBJ2-1 and V is TRBV26, with D possibly being TRBD2 (7 bases). The germline gives CDR1 KGHPV, CDR2 FQNQEV (reference sequence). The V and J ends lost 1 base and 2 bases respectively, with 9 bases between them. The CDR3 sequence is 15 residues long. CDR3 sequence: CASSLWGADYAEQFF. CDR3 DNA (partial): TGTGCCAGCAGTCTGTGGGGGGCCGACTATGCTGAGCAGTTC.